This is a list of T cell receptor beta chains from one sample in a study of blood T cell repertoires in COVID-19. Assay used: immunoSEQ multiplex PCR; TCRdb lists only in-frame clones, some missing. The table has 320,000 or so clones, about 85% seen once. Specimen: PBMCs or T cells enriched from blood (not recorded which). These receptors came from a woman in her thirties who had been exposed to COVID-19. CDR3s include the opening cysteine and the closing phenylalanine or tryptophan. Fields, in order: CDR3 DNA, CDR3 protein, clone size, J gene, V gene, D gene. A D gene is named only where the DNA matches it firmly. Clone size is shown for a subset of rows, as once, few, many or a class of expanded clone.

CDR3nt: TGTGCCAGCAGTTACCCGCTAGCGAGGGCATACAATGAGCAGTTCTTC; CDR3aa: CASSYPLARAYNEQFF; abundance: once; j_gene: TRBJ2-1; v_gene: TRBV6-5; d_gene: -
CDR3nt: TGCGCCACCGAGAACCTAGCTTCAGGGGAGCTGTTTTTT; CDR3aa: CATENLASGELFF; abundance: -; j_gene: TRBJ2-2; v_gene: TRBV5-1; d_gene: -
CDR3nt: TGTGCCAGCAGCTTGGCAGGGGTAAACTATGGCTACACCTTC; CDR3aa: CASSLAGVNYGYTF; abundance: -; j_gene: TRBJ1-2; v_gene: TRBV5-8; d_gene: -
CDR3nt: TGTGCCAGCATGACATCCCGGGGAGGATGCTACGGCTACACCTTC; CDR3aa: CASMTSRGGCYGYTF; abundance: -; j_gene: TRBJ1-2; v_gene: TRBV7-4; d_gene: -
CDR3nt: TGTGCCAGCCTGACCAGGGGCGGCTCTGAAGCTTTCTTT; CDR3aa: CASLTRGGSEAFF; abundance: -; j_gene: TRBJ1-1; v_gene: TRBV25-1; d_gene: -
CDR3nt: TGTGCCAGCAGCCAAAAGTCAGATCAGCCCCAGCATTTT; CDR3aa: CASSQKSDQPQHF; abundance: few; j_gene: TRBJ1-5; v_gene: TRBV3-1/TRBV3-2; d_gene: -
CDR3nt: TGTGCCAGCAGCTGGGGACAGAGCAATCAGCCCCAGCATTTT; CDR3aa: CASSWGQSNQPQHF; abundance: -; j_gene: TRBJ1-5; v_gene: TRBV7-8; d_gene: TRBD1
CDR3nt: TGCGCCAGCAGCTTGTCGGGAGACTCCTACAATGAGCAGTTCTTC; CDR3aa: CASSLSGDSYNEQFF; abundance: -; j_gene: TRBJ2-1; v_gene: TRBV5-1; d_gene: -
CDR3nt: TGTGCCAGCAGCGAAGGCAGTTTCAATGAGCAGTTCTTC; CDR3aa: CASSEGSFNEQFF; abundance: -; j_gene: TRBJ2-1; v_gene: TRBV2; d_gene: -
CDR3nt: TGCGCCAGCAGCCCCGGGACAGGGCAACGGAATGGCTACACCTTC; CDR3aa: CASSPGTGQRNGYTF; abundance: -; j_gene: TRBJ1-2; v_gene: TRBV5-1; d_gene: TRBD1
CDR3nt: TGTGCCAGCAGTCACCCCACGGACGCCGCGGGGCAGTACTTC; CDR3aa: CASSHPTDAAGQYF; abundance: -; j_gene: TRBJ2-7; v_gene: TRBV28; d_gene: -
CDR3nt: TGTGCCAGCAGCCCACGGGGAGGGGGGGCGGACAATGAGCAGTTCTTC; CDR3aa: CASSPRGGGADNEQFF; abundance: -; j_gene: TRBJ2-1; v_gene: TRBV3-1/TRBV3-2; d_gene: -
CDR3nt: TGTGCCACCAGTGCCGCGACAGGGCTCACAGATACGCAGTATTTT; CDR3aa: CATSAATGLTDTQYF; abundance: -; j_gene: TRBJ2-3; v_gene: TRBV24-1; d_gene: TRBD1
CDR3nt: TGCAGCGTTGGTTCCAGCGGCTACGAGCAGTACTTC; CDR3aa: CSVGSSGYEQYF; abundance: -; j_gene: TRBJ2-7; v_gene: TRBV29-1; d_gene: -
CDR3nt: TGTGCCAGCAGGTCACCTTTGGGAGGGTCGAACATTCAGTACTTC; CDR3aa: CASRSPLGGSNIQYF; abundance: -; j_gene: TRBJ2-4; v_gene: TRBV6-5; d_gene: TRBD2
CDR3nt: TGTGCCAGCAGCCAGAGAGTAGGACAGGGGATTTACGAGCAGTACTTC; CDR3aa: CASSQRVGQGIYEQYF; abundance: few; j_gene: TRBJ2-7; v_gene: TRBV14; d_gene: TRBD1
CDR3nt: TGTGCCAGTCATGTCAGCTCCTACAATGAGCAGTTCTTC; CDR3aa: CASHVSSYNEQFF; abundance: -; j_gene: TRBJ2-1; v_gene: TRBV2; d_gene: -
CDR3nt: TGTGCCAGCAGTGAGAAGGGAGGGAAAGCTTTCTTT; CDR3aa: CASSEKGGKAFF; abundance: -; j_gene: TRBJ1-1; v_gene: TRBV6-1; d_gene: -
CDR3nt: TGTGCCAGCAGTTCCAGGACTAGCACAGATACGCAGTATTTT; CDR3aa: CASSSRTSTDTQYF; abundance: -; j_gene: TRBJ2-3; v_gene: TRBV27; d_gene: -
CDR3nt: TGTGCCAGCAGCCCCCCGGGGCGGGGCTATGGCTACACCTTC; CDR3aa: CASSPPGRGYGYTF; abundance: -; j_gene: TRBJ1-2; v_gene: TRBV6-5; d_gene: -
CDR3nt: TGTGCCAGCAGTCCTATACTGGGGACAGGGGGGGACTCTGGGGCCAACGTCCTGACTTTC; CDR3aa: CASSPILGTGGDSGANVLTF; abundance: -; j_gene: TRBJ2-6; v_gene: TRBV28; d_gene: TRBD1
CDR3nt: TGCGCCAGCAAGAAACCCCGGGACAGGGTGGACACCGGGGAGCTGTTTTTT; CDR3aa: CASKKPRDRVDTGELFF; abundance: few; j_gene: TRBJ2-2; v_gene: TRBV10-1; d_gene: TRBD1
CDR3nt: TGTGCCAGCTGGGGGACAGGGGGCATTGGTACCATAGATACGCAGTATTTT; CDR3aa: CASWGTGGIGTIDTQYF; abundance: -; j_gene: TRBJ2-3; v_gene: TRBV9; d_gene: TRBD1
CDR3nt: TGTGCCAGCAGTCCCGGAGGAAGTGGTGAAAAACTGTTTTTT; CDR3aa: CASSPGGSGEKLFF; abundance: few; j_gene: TRBJ1-4; v_gene: TRBV28; d_gene: -
CDR3nt: TGTGCCAGACAGGGGCTGGGGTATGGCTACACCTTC; CDR3aa: CARQGLGYGYTF; abundance: -; j_gene: TRBJ1-2; v_gene: TRBV2; d_gene: TRBD1
CDR3nt: TGTGCCAGCAGCCAAGGAGGGGGCAAGGATACGCAGTATTTT; CDR3aa: CASSQGGGKDTQYF; abundance: once; j_gene: TRBJ2-3; v_gene: TRBV3-1/TRBV3-2; d_gene: TRBD1
CDR3nt: TGTGCCAGCAGTCCGCGGCGGGGATGGATTAACTATGGCTACACCTTC; CDR3aa: CASSPRRGWINYGYTF; abundance: -; j_gene: TRBJ1-2; v_gene: TRBV28; d_gene: -